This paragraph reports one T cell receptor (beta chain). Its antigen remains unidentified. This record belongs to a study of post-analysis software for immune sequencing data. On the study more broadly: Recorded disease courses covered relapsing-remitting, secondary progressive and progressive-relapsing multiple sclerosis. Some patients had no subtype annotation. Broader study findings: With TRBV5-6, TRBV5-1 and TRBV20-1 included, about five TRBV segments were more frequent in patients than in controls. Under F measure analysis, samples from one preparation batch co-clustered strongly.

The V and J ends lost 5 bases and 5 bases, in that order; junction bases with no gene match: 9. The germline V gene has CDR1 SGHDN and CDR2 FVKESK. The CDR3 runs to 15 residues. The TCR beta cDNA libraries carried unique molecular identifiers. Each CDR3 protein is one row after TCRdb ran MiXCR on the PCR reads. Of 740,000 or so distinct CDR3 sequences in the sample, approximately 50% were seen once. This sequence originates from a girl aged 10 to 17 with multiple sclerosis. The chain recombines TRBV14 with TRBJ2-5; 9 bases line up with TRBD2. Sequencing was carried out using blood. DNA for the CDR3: TGTGCCAGCAGCGTAGGGGGTAGCGGGGGTGAGACCCAGTACTTC. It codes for CASSVGGSGGETQYF.